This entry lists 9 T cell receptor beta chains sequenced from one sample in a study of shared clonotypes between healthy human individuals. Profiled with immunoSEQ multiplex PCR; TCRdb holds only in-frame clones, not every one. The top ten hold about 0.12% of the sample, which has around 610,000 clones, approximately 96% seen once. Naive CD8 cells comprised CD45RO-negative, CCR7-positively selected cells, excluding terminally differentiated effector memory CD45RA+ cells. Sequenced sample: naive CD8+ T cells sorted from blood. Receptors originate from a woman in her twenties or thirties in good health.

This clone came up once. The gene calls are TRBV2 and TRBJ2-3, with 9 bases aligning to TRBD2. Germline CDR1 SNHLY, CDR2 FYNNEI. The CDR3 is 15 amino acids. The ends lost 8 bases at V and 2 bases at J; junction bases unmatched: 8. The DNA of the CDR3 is TGTGCCAGCGGCTGGACTAGCGCGCACACAGATACGCAGTATTTT. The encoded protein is CASGWTSAHTDTQYF.

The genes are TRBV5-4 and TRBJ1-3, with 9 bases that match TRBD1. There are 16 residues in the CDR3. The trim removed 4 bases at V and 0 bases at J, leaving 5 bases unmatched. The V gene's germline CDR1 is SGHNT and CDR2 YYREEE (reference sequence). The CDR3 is CASSLQQGASGNTIYF. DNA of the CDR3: TGTGCCAGCAGCCTACAACAGGGGGCCTCTGGAAACACCATATATTTT.

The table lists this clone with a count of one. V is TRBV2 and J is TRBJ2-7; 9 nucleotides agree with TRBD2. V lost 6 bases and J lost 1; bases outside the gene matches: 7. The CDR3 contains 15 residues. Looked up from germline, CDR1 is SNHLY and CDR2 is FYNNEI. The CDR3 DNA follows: TGTGCCAGCAGGAAGACTAGCGGAAGTTCCTACGAGCAGTACTTC. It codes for CASRKTSGSSYEQYF. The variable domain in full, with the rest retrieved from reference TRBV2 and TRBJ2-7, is EPEVTQTPSHQVTQMGQEVILRCVPISNHLYFYWYRQILGQKVEFLVSFYNNEISEKSEIFDDQFSVERPDGSNFTLKIRSTKLEDSAMYFCASRKTSGSSYEQYFGPGTRLTVT.

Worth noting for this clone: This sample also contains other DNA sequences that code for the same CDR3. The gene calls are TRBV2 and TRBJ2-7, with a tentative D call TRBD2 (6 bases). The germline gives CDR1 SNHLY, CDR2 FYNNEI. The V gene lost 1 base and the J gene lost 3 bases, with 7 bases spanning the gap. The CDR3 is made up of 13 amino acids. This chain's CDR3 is CASSEVGGYEQYF. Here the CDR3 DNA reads TGTGCCAGCAGTGAAGTGGGGGGCTACGAGCAGTACTTC.

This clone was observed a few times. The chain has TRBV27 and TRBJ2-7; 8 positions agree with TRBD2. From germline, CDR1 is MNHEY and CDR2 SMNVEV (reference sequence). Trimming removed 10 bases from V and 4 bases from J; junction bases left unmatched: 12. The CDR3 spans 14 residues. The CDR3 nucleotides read TGTGCCACCTCACCCCGGGAGGGCCAGTACGAGCAGTACTTC. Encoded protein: CATSPREGQYEQYF.

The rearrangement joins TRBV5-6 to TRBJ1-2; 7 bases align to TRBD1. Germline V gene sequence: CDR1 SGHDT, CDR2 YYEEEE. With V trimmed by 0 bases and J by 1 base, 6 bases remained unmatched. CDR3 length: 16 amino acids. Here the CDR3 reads CASSLGAGGGNYGYTF. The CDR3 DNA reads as TGTGCCAGCAGCTTGGGTGCAGGGGGAGGTAACTATGGCTACACCTTC.

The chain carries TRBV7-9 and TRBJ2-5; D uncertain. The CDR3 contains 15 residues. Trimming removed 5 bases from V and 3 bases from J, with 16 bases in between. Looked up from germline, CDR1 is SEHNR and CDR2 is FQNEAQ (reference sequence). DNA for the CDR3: TGTGCCAGCAGCCCGCCGGTGGGTAGGGAAGAGACCCAGTACTTC. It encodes CASSPPVGREETQYF.

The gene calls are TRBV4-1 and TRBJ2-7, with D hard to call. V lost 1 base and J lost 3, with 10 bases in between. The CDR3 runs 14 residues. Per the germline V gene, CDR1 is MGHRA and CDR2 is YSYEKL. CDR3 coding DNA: TGCGCCAGCAGCCAAGGGGTCACAATCTACGAGCAGTACTTC. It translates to CASSQGVTIYEQYF.

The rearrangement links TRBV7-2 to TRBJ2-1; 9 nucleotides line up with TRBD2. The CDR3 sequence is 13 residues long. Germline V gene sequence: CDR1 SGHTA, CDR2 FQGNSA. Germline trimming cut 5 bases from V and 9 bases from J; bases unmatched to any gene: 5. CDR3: CASSKRLAAEQFF. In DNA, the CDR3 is TGTGCCAGCAGCAAACGACTAGCGGCTGAGCAGTTCTTC.